This T cell receptor beta chain came from a study of blood T cell repertoires in COVID-19. About the study: Italy, Spain and the United States were the sources of the convalescent and acute COVID-19 samples. Nucleic acid was either cDNA or gDNA, and it came from T cells, B-cell-depleted T cells, or PBMCs.

Per the original data handling: Reference gene primer amplification in the assay estimated nucleated cell counts. Assay used: immunoSEQ multiplex PCR; TCRdb lists only in-frame clones, some missing. The DNA gave D and trimming, while V, J and clone size come from that table. The sample has 120,000 or so clones; 87% are singletons. J gave up 6 bases and V 0 bases, and 12 bases lay outside the gene matches. Germline loops: CDR1 LGHDT, CDR2 YNNKEL (reference sequence). The CDR3 loop spans 19 amino acids. Material for sequencing was peripheral blood. The rearrangement uses TRBV3-1 (or the pseudogene TRBV3-2) and TRBJ2-7, with 15 bases identical to TRBD2. The TCR was taken from a woman in her 70s with acute or convalescent COVID-19. CDR3 DNA: TGTGCCAGCAGCCAAGATGAGTCACGGACTAGCGGGGGGGAGGGCGAGCAGTACTTC. As protein: CASSQDESRTSGGEGEQYF.